The following is a TCR beta chain sequence with its context. Its antigen target is currently unknown. Base qualities are not recorded, but no much larger clone differs from it by a single base. The listed sequencing device is Illumina HiSeq 2500. TCR beta libraries were prepared by quantitative 5'-RACE with molecular barcodes. As for the authors' bioinformatics: To identify disease-linked TCR variants, a new computational method was used, one built on a probabilistic model of VDJ rearrangement. TCRdb redid the processing of the public reads, applying fastp at Q25 and MiXCR, and retained in-frame beta chains. Records with the same CDR3 protein are collapsed into one entry carrying the most frequent genes and DNA. None of the V and J calls come from the authors' own analysis; TCRdb made them. This sample comprises fewer than 180,000 distinct CDR3 sequences, about 42% of them detected only once. Together, the top ten hold 15% of the sample.

This sample was included in a study of CD8 T cells in ankylosing spondylitis (dated by TCRdb to the late 2010s). Concerning the study at large: The study set out to find disease-linked TCR variants by profiling T cell receptor beta repertoires in ankylosing spondylitis patients and healthy donors. The full study cohort comprised 20 to 30 ankylosing spondylitis patients and over a hundred healthy donors. Peripheral blood was sampled, and synovial fluid was also collected from ankylosing spondylitis patients. Results the study describes overall, beyond this receptor: In peripheral blood, the disease-linked clones were found at relatively low frequencies and had a CD8+ phenotype. The disease-linked clones were reported to be significantly enriched in matched synovial fluid samples from ankylosing spondylitis patients. Some TCR beta motif variants had previously been reported in synovial fluid and blood of reactive arthritis patients, which suggested common disease-initiation mechanisms. A TCR beta motif made up of several highly homologous amino acid variants appeared to be characteristic of blood from ankylosing spondylitis patients.

Based on the germline V gene (reference sequence), the CDR1 and CDR2 sequences are SGHKS and YYEKEE. The germline ends are 10 bases apart after V is trimmed by 0 bases and J by 5 bases. The CDR3, cysteine through phenylalanine, is 14 amino acids long. Just the 42-base CDR3 DNA is kept, in frame starting at base 1. Synovial fluid samples were paired with blood samples taken from the same ankylosing spondylitis patients. What was sequenced was synovial fluid, either unsorted or a sorted T cell fraction (not recorded which). Rearrangement joined TRBV5-5 to TRBJ2-3, with no confident D gene call. The receptor comes from a male donor with ankylosing spondylitis. The DNA sequence reads TGTGCCAGCAGCTTGGGAATCGATAGAGATACGCAGTATTTT. Its coded protein is CASSLGIDRDTQYF.